Here is one TCR beta chain with its context. This specimen belongs to a study of CD8 T cells in Susac syndrome. Random hexamers were used to reverse transcribe roughly 0.45 to 1 ug of RNA. TCRdb passed the immunoSEQ multiplex PCR reads through MiXCR, listing each CDR3 protein once. Found here are some 120,000 distinct CDR3 sequences, about 93% of them singletons; the top ten hold just over 0.095%. Losses at the gene ends were 8 bases for V and 0 bases for J; bases not matched to a gene: 5. CDR1 MGHDK and CDR2 SYGVNS come from the germline V gene. The CDR3 spans 14 residues. This receptor was obtained from a human donor in good health. This chain links TRBV25-1 with TRBJ2-7; TRBD1 aligns across 9 bases. Sequencing was done on a sample of CD4+ T cells from PBMCs. CDR3 loop: CASSRDRASYEQYF. The DNA of the CDR3 is TGTGCCAGCTCCCGGGACAGGGCCTCCTACGAGCAGTACTTC.